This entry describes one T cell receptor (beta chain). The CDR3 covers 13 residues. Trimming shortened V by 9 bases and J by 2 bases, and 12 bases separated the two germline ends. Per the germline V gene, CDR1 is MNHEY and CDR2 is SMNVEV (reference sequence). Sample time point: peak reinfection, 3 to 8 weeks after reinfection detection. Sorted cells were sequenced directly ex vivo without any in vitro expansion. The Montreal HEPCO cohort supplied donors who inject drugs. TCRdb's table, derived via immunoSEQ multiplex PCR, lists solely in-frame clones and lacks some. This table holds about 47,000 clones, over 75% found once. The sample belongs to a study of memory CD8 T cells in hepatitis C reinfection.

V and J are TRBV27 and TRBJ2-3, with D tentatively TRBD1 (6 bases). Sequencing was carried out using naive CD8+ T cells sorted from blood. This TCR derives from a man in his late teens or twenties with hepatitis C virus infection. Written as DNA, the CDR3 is TGTGCCAGTACAGGGACCCACACAGATACGCAGTATTTT. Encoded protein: CASTGTHTDTQYF.